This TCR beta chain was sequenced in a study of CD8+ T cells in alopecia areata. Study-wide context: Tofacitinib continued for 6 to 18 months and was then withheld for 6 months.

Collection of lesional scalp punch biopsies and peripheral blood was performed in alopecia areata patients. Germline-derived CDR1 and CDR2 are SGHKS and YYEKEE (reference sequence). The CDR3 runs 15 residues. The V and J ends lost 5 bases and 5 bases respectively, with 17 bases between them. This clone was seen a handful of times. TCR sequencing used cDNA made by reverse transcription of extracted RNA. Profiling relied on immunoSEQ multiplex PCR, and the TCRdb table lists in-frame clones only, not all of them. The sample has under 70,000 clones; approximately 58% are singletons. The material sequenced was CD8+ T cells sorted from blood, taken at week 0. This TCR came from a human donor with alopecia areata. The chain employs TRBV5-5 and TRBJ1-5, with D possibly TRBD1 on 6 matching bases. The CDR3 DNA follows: TGTGCCAGCAGTTTGTTTGGGGGCGGAGATCAGCCCCAGCATTTT. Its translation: CASSLFGGGDQPQHF.